This T cell receptor (beta chain) was observed in a study of CD8 T cells in Susac syndrome. The CDR3 length is 14 residues. Per the germline V gene, CDR1 is ENHRY and CDR2 is SYGVKD. The V segment lost 6 bases and the J segment 4 bases; nucleotides outside the gene matches: 6. Roughly 0.45 to 1 ug RNA was reverse transcribed with random hexamers. MiXCR, applied by TCRdb to the immunoSEQ multiplex PCR reads, yields one record per CDR3 protein. This repertoire shows around 170,000 distinct CDR3 sequences, 85% to 95% found once; its top ten account for less than 0.2%. The sequencing input was CD8+ T cells from PBMCs. This receptor was identified in a human donor with Susac syndrome. The chain is built from TRBV10-3 and TRBJ1-1; 9 bases match TRBD1. The chain's CDR3 is CAIRSGTGSTEAFF. The CDR3 nucleotides read TGTGCCATCAGGTCCGGGACAGGGAGCACTGAAGCTTTCTTT.